The source of this TCR beta chain is a study of technical replicates of blood from a few donors. Profiling relied on immunoSEQ multiplex PCR, and the TCRdb table lists in-frame clones only, not all of them. The table shows about 88,000 clones, with about 94% occurring only once. This CDR3 has 14 residues. V lost 2 bases, J lost 0 bases, and 8 bases lay in between. Looked up from germline, CDR1 is SGHRS and CDR2 is YFSETQ. The sequence was collected from a human donor in good health. The sequenced material came from T cells isolated from PBMCs. The genes are TRBV5-1 and TRBJ1-2; no definite D call. The CDR3 DNA sequence: TGCGCCAGCAGCTTTCCAGGTTCTAACTATGGCTACACCTTC. Translating gives CASSFPGSNYGYTF.